Following are 7 T cell receptor beta chains from one sample sequenced in a study of blood T cell repertoires in COVID-19. The assay was immunoSEQ multiplex PCR, and TCRdb's table has in-frame clones only and misses some. The sample holds fewer than 500,000 clones, roughly 85% seen once. Sequenced input: PBMCs or T cells enriched from blood (not recorded which). The receptor set was obtained from a woman under 30 with acute COVID-19.

The chain couples TRBV29-1 to TRBJ2-5; perhaps TRBD1 as D (6 bases). V gave up 3 bases and J gave up 1 base, with 9 bases separating them. Germline V gives CDR1 SQVTM, CDR2 ANQGSEA. The CDR3 is made up of 13 amino acids. The CDR3 sequence: CSVEGDTQETQYF. Here the CDR3 DNA reads TGCAGCGTTGAGGGGGACACCCAAGAGACCCAGTACTTC.

This chain's CDR3 is CASSMGRGSGELFF. For the CDR3, the DNA is TGTGCCAGTAGTATGGGCAGGGGATCAGGGGAGCTGTTTTTT. The chain joins TRBV19 to TRBJ2-2; D might be TRBD1 (6 bases). Trimming left V 3 bases short and J 8 bases short, with 13 bases between. This CDR3 has 14 amino acids. Per the germline V gene, CDR1 is LNHDA and CDR2 is SQIVND (reference sequence).

The chain joins TRBV6-2 or TRBV6-3 to TRBJ2-2; 7 bases match TRBD2. This CDR3 spans 17 amino acids. CDR1 is MNHEY and CDR2 is SVGEGT in the germline V gene. With 5 bases clipped from V and 3 bases from J, the junction kept 12 bases outside the gene matches. DNA of the CDR3: TGTGCCAGCAGTCCCCGACTAGCTCTGATGGACACCGGGGAGCTGTTTTTT. It is translated as CASSPRLALMDTGELFF.

V usage is TRBV5-6 and J usage is TRBJ2-3; 7 nucleotides line up with TRBD1. V was clipped by 0 bases and J by 5 bases; unmatched bases: 6. Per germline, CDR1 SGHDT and CDR2 YYEEEE. CDR3 size: 15 residues. In DNA form, the CDR3 reads TGTGCCAGCAGCTTGGCCGACAGGGCCAAAGATACGCAGTATTTT. Translation: CASSLADRAKDTQYF.

The V gene is TRBV6-4, the J gene TRBJ2-7; 9 bases map to TRBD2. From germline, CDR1 is MRHNA and CDR2 SNTAGT. The CDR3 consists of 17 residues. J was trimmed by 3 bases and V by 6 bases; bases with no gene match: 15. The DNA for the CDR3 is TGTGCCAGCAGCTCCTGCCCCCCTAGCGGGATTCACTACGAGCAGTACTTC. This encodes CASSSCPPSGIHYEQYF.

The chain joins TRBV9 to TRBJ2-7, with D perhaps TRBD1 (6 bases). Between the trimmed V and J ends, which lost 3 bases and 0 bases, there was a span of 7 bases. This CDR3 spans 13 amino acids. Germline lookup yields CDR1 SGDLS and CDR2 YYNGEE. CDR3 protein: CASSGGGSYEQYF. The CDR3 DNA is TGTGCCAGCAGCGGAGGGGGCTCCTACGAGCAGTACTTC.

V gene TRBV2 combines with J gene TRBJ2-1; possible D gene TRBD1, 6 bases. Germline V lookup: CDR1 SNHLY, CDR2 FYNNEI. V gave up 5 bases and J gave up 6 bases, with 11 bases separating them. The CDR3 has 13 amino acids. The CDR3 sequence: CASSLDRSNEQFF. The CDR3 nucleotides read TGTGCCAGCAGTTTAGACAGGAGCAATGAGCAGTTCTTC.